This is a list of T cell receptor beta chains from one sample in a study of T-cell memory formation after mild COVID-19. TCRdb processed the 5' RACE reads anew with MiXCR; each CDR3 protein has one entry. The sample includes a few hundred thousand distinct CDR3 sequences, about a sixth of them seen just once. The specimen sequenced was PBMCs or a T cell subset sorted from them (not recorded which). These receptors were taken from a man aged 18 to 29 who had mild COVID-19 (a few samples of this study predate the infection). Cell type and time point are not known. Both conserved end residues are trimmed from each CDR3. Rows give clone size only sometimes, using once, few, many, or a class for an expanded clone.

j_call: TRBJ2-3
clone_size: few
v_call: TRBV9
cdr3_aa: ASSATGGSRDTQY

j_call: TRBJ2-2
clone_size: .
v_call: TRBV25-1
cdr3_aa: ASSFRQGAIGELF

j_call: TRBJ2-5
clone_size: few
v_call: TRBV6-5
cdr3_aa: ASSYSDRGPQY

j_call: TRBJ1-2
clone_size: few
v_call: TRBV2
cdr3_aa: ASRDRLNYGYT

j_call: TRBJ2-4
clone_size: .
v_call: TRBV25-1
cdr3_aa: ASSGGSQGAKNIQY

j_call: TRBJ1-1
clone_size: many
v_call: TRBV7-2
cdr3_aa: ASSPRGTGMNTEAF

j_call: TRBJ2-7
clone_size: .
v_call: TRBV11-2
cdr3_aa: ASSRDFGPSYYEQY

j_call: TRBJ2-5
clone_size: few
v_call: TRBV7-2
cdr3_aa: ASSNGGVETQY

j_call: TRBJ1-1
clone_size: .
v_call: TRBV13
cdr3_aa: ASSSGPGGTEAF

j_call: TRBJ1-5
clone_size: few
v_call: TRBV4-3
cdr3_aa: ASSQDYLSNQPQH

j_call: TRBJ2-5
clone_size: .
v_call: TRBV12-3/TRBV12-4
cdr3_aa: ASSLGHRVPETQY

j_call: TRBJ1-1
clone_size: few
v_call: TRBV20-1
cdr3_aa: SAPPGQGIDTEAF

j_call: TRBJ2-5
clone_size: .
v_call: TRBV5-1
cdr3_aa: ASSLGEMGNQETQY

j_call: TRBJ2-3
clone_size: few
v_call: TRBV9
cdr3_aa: ASSARVFTDTQY

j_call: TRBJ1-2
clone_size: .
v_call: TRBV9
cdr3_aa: ASSPTTGESYGYT

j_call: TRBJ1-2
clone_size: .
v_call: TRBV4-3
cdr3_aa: ASSQAQGRNYGYT

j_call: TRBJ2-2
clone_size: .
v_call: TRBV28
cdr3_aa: ASSAGTGETGELF

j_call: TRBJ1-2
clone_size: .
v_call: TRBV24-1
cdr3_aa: ATSDPGQTYGYT

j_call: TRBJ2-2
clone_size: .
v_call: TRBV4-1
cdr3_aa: ASSQATNTGELF

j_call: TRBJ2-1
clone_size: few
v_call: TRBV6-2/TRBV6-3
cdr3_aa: ASTPWGEQF

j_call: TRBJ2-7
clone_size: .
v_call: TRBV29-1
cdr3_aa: SVGQRTPYEQY

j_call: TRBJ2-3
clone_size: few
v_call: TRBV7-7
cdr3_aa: ASSSTDGDTDTQY

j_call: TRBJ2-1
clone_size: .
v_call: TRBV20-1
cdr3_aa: SAPHLYNEQF

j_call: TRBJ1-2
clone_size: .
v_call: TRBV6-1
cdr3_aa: ASSEGTFAGVYGYT

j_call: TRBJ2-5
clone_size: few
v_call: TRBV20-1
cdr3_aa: SASSGAQETQY

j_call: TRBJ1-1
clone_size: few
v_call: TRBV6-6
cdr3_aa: ASSYATNTEAF

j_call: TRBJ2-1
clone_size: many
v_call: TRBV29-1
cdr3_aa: SSGGGGRGGNEQF

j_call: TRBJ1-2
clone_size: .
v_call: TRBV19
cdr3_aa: ASNRGQGGGYT

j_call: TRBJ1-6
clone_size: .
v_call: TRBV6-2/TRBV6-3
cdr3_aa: ASSFGRENSPLH

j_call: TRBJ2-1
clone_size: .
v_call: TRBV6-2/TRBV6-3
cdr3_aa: ASSYGWTSPRSYNEQF

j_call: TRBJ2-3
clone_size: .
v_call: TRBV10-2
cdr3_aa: ASKGIGTDTQY

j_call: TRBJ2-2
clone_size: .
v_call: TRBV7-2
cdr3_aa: ASSFSSTRVGGELY

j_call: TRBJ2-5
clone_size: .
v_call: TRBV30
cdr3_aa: AWSSGGETQY

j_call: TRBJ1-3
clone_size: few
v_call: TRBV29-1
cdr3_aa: SARGGNTIY

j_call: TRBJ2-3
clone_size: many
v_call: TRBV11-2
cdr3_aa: ASSLPPPGDTQY

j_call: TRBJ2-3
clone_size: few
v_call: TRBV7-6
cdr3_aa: ASSLGTEDTQY

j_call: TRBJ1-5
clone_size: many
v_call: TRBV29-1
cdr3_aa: SVSQGLLGNQPQH

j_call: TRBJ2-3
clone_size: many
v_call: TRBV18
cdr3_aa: ASSWDTNTQY

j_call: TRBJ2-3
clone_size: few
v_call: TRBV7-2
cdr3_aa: ASSLNADTQY

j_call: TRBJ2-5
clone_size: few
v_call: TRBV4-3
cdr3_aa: ASSQGYETQY

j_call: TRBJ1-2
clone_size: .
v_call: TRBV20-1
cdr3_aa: SARWEGRDGYT

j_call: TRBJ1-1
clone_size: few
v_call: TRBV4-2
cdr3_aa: ASSQGTGEEAF

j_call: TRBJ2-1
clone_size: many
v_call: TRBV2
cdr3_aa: ASNPRLAGGDEQF

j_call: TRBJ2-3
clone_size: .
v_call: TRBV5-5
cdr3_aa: ASSLEWGDTQY

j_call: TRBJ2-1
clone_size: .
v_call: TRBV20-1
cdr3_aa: SGHRDRVEDEQF

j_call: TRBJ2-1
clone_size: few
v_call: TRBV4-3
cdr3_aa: ASSQDGSGGRNEQF

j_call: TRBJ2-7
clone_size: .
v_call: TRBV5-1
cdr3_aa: ASSLAQGKQYEQY

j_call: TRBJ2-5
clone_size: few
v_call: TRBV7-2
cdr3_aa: ASSDPGLGSQY

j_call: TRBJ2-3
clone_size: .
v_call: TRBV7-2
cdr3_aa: ASSSSRDRGRDTQY

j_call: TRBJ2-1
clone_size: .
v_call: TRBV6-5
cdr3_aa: ASSSGGPGNEQF

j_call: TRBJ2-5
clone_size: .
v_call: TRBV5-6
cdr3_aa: ASATGGQQETQY